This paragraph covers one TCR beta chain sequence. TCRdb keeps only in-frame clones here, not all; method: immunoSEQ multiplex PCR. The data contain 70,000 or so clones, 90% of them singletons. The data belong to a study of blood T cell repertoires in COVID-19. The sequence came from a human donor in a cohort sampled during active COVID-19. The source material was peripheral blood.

The CDR3: CASSLRVAGGSNTGELFF. The CDR3 region has the DNA TGCGCCAGCAGCCTTAGGGTAGCGGGAGGGTCTAACACCGGGGAGCTGTTTTTT. V gene TRBV4-3 combines with J gene TRBJ2-2, with TRBD2 identical over 11 bases. This CDR3 comprises 18 residues. V gave up 4 bases and J gave up 2 bases; unmatched junction bases: 9. Germline V CDR1 and CDR2: LGHNA, YSLEER.